The 16 T cell receptor beta chains listed next were all sequenced from one sample in a study of cytomegalovirus exposure and HLA in healthy donors. Profiled with immunoSEQ multiplex PCR; TCRdb holds only in-frame clones, not every one. The data contain about 65,000 clones, roughly 94% of them singletons. Material: PBMCs. These receptor sequences come from a man aged 18 to 30 in good health and CMV-seropositive.

Only a few counts were recorded for this clone. The CDR3 coding sequence is TGTGCCAGCAGCAATGGGGGGAGCAATCAGCCCCAGCATTTT. Its translation is CASSNGGSNQPQHF. This chain uses TRBV5-8 with TRBJ1-5; TRBD1 might be the D (5 bases). Germline CDR1 is SGHTS and CDR2 is YDEGEE. This CDR3 has 14 amino acids. V was pared by 4 bases and J by 1 base, with 9 bases between.

This sequence joins TRBV10-3 and TRBJ2-1; TRBD2 agrees at 9 bases. V dropped 5 bases and J dropped 7; count of bases not matched to a gene: 15. This CDR3 contains 17 residues. CDR1 and CDR2 from the germline V gene are ENHRY and SYGVKD. In nucleotides, the CDR3 is TGTGCCATCAGTTCCCTTAGCGGGGGCGAACGGGGAAATGAGCAGTTCTTC. Its protein product is CAISSLSGGERGNEQFF.

The chain has TRBV11-2 and TRBJ2-5; D is possibly TRBD1 (6 bases). The CDR3 loop spans 14 amino acids. The germline V gene encodes CDR1 SGHAT and CDR2 FQNNGV. V lost 4 bases and J lost 4, with 13 bases in between. The CDR3 DNA reads TGTGCCAGCAGCTCCCAGACAGGAATAGAGACCCAGTACTTC. Amino acids: CASSSQTGIETQYF.

V and J are TRBV5-1 and TRBJ2-5; 8 positions agree with TRBD1. This CDR3 comprises 15 residues. V gave up 3 bases and J gave up 0 bases; unmatched junction bases: 4. Germline loops: CDR1 SGHRS, CDR2 YFSETQ. The CDR3 region is CASSWTGFDQETQYF. Here the CDR3 DNA reads TGCGCCAGCAGCTGGACAGGGTTTGACCAAGAGACCCAGTACTTC.

The chain links TRBV6-1 to TRBJ1-1, with D perhaps matching TRBD1 (5 bases). CDR3 size: 14 residues. Trimming left V 6 bases short and J 4 bases short, with 15 bases between. Germline V gives CDR1 MNHNS, CDR2 SASEGT. The CDR3 sequence is CASSLGGDSTEAFF. CDR3 bases: TGTGCCAGCAGCCTGGGGGGGGATAGCACTGAAGCTTTCTTT.

The chain has TRBV6-1 and TRBJ2-7, with 10 bases lining up with TRBD1. Trimming took 6 bases from V and 7 from J; bases not matched to a gene: 12. Germline-derived CDR1 and CDR2 are MNHNS and SASEGT. This CDR3 has 15 residues. CDR3 bases: TGTGCCAGCAGGCCACCGGGACAGGGGACCCTAGAGCAGTACTTC. Translated: CASRPPGQGTLEQYF.

The V gene is TRBV7-9, the J gene TRBJ1-2; D perhaps matches TRBD1 (5 bases). Germline values: CDR1 SEHNR, CDR2 FQNEAQ (reference sequence). Deletions cut 7 bases from V and 2 bases from J, with 14 bases between. This CDR3 is built from 14 residues. Written as DNA, the CDR3 is TGTGCCAGCACCGAAACCAGGGTGAACTATGGCTACACCTTC. The encoded protein is CASTETRVNYGYTF.

The rearrangement joins TRBV12-5 to TRBJ1-2; maybe TRBD1 (6 bases). The V gene's germline CDR1 is LGHNT and CDR2 FRNRAP. The CDR3 spans 16 residues. V was trimmed by 0 bases and J by 5 bases, leaving 16 bases between them. For the CDR3, the DNA is TGTGCTAGTGGTTTGGTAGGTTTGGGGGACATGTATGGCTACACCTTC. This encodes CASGLVGLGDMYGYTF.

The chain couples TRBV13 to TRBJ1-2, with D possibly TRBD1 on 5 matching bases. Trimming shortened V by 2 bases and J by 1 base, and 11 bases separated the two germline ends. Germline loops: CDR1 PRHDT, CDR2 FYEKMQ (reference sequence). CDR3 length: 15 residues. The CDR3 sequence: CASSLFGGNNYGYTF. The DNA of the CDR3 is TGTGCCAGCAGCTTATTCGGGGGAAATAACTATGGCTACACCTTC.

The rearrangement uses TRBV19 and TRBJ2-3; D gene unclear. This CDR3 has 13 amino acids. Germline V gene sequence: CDR1 LNHDA, CDR2 SQIVND (reference sequence). V lost 7 bases, J lost 1 base, and 9 bases lay in between. In DNA form, the CDR3 reads TGTGCCAGTAATAGGCAGGGCACAGATACGCAGTATTTT. Translation: CASNRQGTDTQYF.

The chain is built from TRBV27 and TRBJ1-1, with 8 bases fitting TRBD1. The CDR3 loop spans 15 amino acids. The V gene's germline CDR1 is MNHEY and CDR2 SMNVEV (reference sequence). Trimming removed 4 bases from V and 0 bases from J; junction bases left unmatched: 4. In nucleotides, the CDR3 is TGTGCCAGCAGTTGGACAGGGCAAATGAACACTGAAGCTTTCTTT. Protein product: CASSWTGQMNTEAFF.

The count of this clone is one. J is TRBJ2-3 and V is TRBV6-6, with 7 bases matching TRBD1. Trimming took 6 bases from V and 0 from J; bases not matched to a gene: 3. The germline V gene has CDR1 MNHNY and CDR2 SVGAGI (reference sequence). CDR3 length: 14 residues. The CDR3 loop reads CASRGDSSTDTQYF. In DNA, the CDR3 is TGTGCCAGCAGAGGGGACAGTAGCACAGATACGCAGTATTTT.

J is TRBJ2-1 and V is TRBV30; a possible D gene is TRBD2 (5 bases). In germline, CDR1 is GTSNPN, CDR2 SVGIG (reference sequence). The CDR3 runs 11 residues. Trimming took off 0 bases at V and 10 bases at J, with 7 bases between the two ends. CDR3 nucleotides: TGTGCCTGGAGTGTACTAGACGAGCAGTTCTTC. This translates into CAWSVLDEQFF.

This rearrangement joins TRBV12-5 to TRBJ1-1; possibly TRBD1 for D (5 bases). Deletions cut 7 bases from V and 6 bases from J, with 18 bases between. Germline CDR1 is LGHNT and CDR2 is FRNRAP. This CDR3 region has 14 residues. CDR3 protein: CASDLSGLPSEAFF. The CDR3 bases are TGTGCTAGTGACCTATCGGGACTACCCTCTGAAGCTTTCTTT.

V and J are TRBV18 and TRBJ2-7; no definite D call. This CDR3 is 14 amino acids long. The ends were cut back, 5 bases at V and 0 bases at J, with 11 bases in the middle. Germline lookup yields CDR1 KGHSH and CDR2 LQKENI. Here the CDR3 reads CASSSQQNSYEQYF. The CDR3 region has the DNA TGTGCCAGCTCATCTCAACAGAACTCCTACGAGCAGTACTTC.

The chain carries TRBV28 and TRBJ1-5, with TRBD1 matching over 8 bases. The CDR3 runs to 14 residues. Trimming removed 5 bases from V and 4 bases from J; junction bases left unmatched: 4. Germline values: CDR1 MDHEN, CDR2 SYDVKM. CDR3 coding DNA: TGTGCCAGCAGTCCCGGGACAGGTAATCAGCCCCAGCATTTT. Residues: CASSPGTGNQPQHF. Supplemented by reference TRBV28 and TRBJ1-5, the full variable domain reads DVKVTQSSRYLVKRTGEKVFLECVQDMDHENMFWYRQDPGLGLRLIYFSYDVKMKEKGDIPEGYSVSREKKERFSLILESASTNQTSMYLCASSPGTGNQPQHFGDGTRLSIL.